The 26 T cell receptor beta chains below all came from one sample that was sequenced in a study of T cell responses to AZD1222 COVID-19 vaccine. Sequencing used immunoSEQ multiplex PCR; TCRdb keeps in-frame clones, though not all of them. Of just over 150,000 clones detected, about 85% appear once; the ten largest clones hold roughly 7%. This specimen was peripheral blood, taken after recovery from COVID-19. These receptor sequences come from an adult who had recovered from COVID-19.

The chain links TRBV11-2 to TRBJ2-1; 12 bases fit TRBD1. Germline loops: CDR1 SGHAT, CDR2 FQNNGV. The CDR3 consists of 15 residues. Trimming at V came to 1 base and at J to 8 bases, leaving 3 bases not matched to a gene. Here the CDR3 DNA reads TGTGCCAGCAGCTTAGCCGGGGACAGGGGGCATGAGCAGTTCTTC. This gives the protein CASSLAGDRGHEQFF.

This clone was seen a few times. The gene calls are TRBV6-2 or TRBV6-3 and TRBJ1-6; maybe TRBD1 (5 bases). V lost 2 bases, J lost 6 bases, and 17 bases lay in between. This CDR3 is 17 amino acids long. CDR1 is MNHEY and CDR2 is SVGEGT in the germline V gene. This CDR3 is CASSYELSGTLNSPLHF. CDR3 bases: TGTGCCAGCAGTTACGAATTGTCCGGGACTCTTAATTCACCCCTCCACTTT.

This clone turned up a few times. V usage is TRBV29-1 and J usage is TRBJ2-7; D is uncertain. V was shortened by 6 bases and J by 2 bases, with 11 bases between the two germline ends. CDR3 size: 12 residues. The germline V gene encodes CDR1 SQVTM and CDR2 ANQGSEA. The chain's CDR3 is CSVALGTYEQYF. In DNA, the CDR3 is TGCAGCGTCGCCCTGGGCACCTACGAGCAGTACTTC.

The chain is built from TRBV5-8 and TRBJ2-5, with no clear D. The CDR3 sequence is 14 residues long. Deletions cut 0 bases from V and 1 base from J, with 7 bases between. CDR1 and CDR2 from the germline V gene are SGHTS and YDEGEE. CDR3 protein: CASSLGTGQETQYF. Written as DNA, the CDR3 is TGTGCCAGCAGCTTGGGGACGGGCCAAGAGACCCAGTACTTC.

The rearrangement joins TRBV4-1 to TRBJ2-1; 9 bases map to TRBD2. Per germline, CDR1 MGHRA and CDR2 YSYEKL. The CDR3 has 17 residues. The trim removed 4 bases at V and 9 bases at J, leaving 16 bases unmatched. This CDR3 reads CASSPRSVAGGPVEQFF. For the CDR3, the DNA is TGCGCCAGCAGCCCCAGAAGTGTGGCGGGAGGGCCAGTTGAGCAGTTCTTC.

This CDR3 reads CASSDRYEQYF. In DNA form, the CDR3 reads TGTGCCAGCAGTGACAGATACGAGCAGTACTTC. This chain connects TRBV28 to TRBJ2-7, with D possibly matching TRBD1 (5 bases). Germline V gives CDR1 MDHEN, CDR2 SYDVKM. The ends were cut back, 5 bases at V and 4 bases at J, with 6 bases in the middle. This CDR3 is 11 amino acids long.

V and J are TRBV28 and TRBJ1-1; D remains ambiguous. This CDR3 region has 12 residues. V lost 6 bases and J lost 0, with 5 bases in between. Germline loops: CDR1 MDHEN, CDR2 SYDVKM. The CDR3: CASSVLNTEAFF. As DNA, the CDR3 is TGTGCCAGCAGCGTCCTGAACACTGAAGCTTTCTTT.

The V and J genes are TRBV3-1 (or the pseudogene TRBV3-2) and TRBJ2-7; D is ambiguous. Trimming removed 5 bases from V and 3 bases from J, with 8 bases in between. Germline V gene lookup returns CDR1 LGHDT and CDR2 YNNKEL (reference sequence). The CDR3 extends over 12 amino acids. The DNA for the CDR3 is TGTGCCAGCAGCGGACCGGTCTACGAGCAGTACTTC. Its translation: CASSGPVYEQYF.

This chain uses TRBV18 with TRBJ1-2; 10 bases match TRBD1. Germline V lookup: CDR1 KGHSH, CDR2 LQKENI. With V trimmed by 3 bases and J by 3 bases, 4 bases remained unmatched. The CDR3 spans 15 residues. The CDR3 DNA is TGTGCCAGCTCACCGGGACAGGGGAAGGACTATGGCTACACCTTC. As protein: CASSPGQGKDYGYTF. Complete variable domain (other parts from reference TRBV18 and TRBJ1-2): NAGVMQNPRHLVRRRGQEARLRCSPMKGHSHVYWYRQLPEEGLKFMVYLQKENIIDESGMPKERFSAEFPKEGPSILRIQQVVRGDSAAYFCASSPGQGKDYGYTFGSGTRLTVV.

This rearrangement joins TRBV28 to TRBJ1-2, with D perhaps matching TRBD1 (5 bases). The CDR3 has 14 amino acids. Germline CDR1 is MDHEN and CDR2 is SYDVKM. V was pared by 2 bases and J by 4 bases, with 11 bases between. In nucleotides, the CDR3 is TGTGCCAGCAGTTTACTGCAGGGCAGCTATGGCTACACCTTC. Residues: CASSLLQGSYGYTF.

The rearrangement joins TRBV18 to TRBJ1-2, with 8 bases matching TRBD1. The CDR3 loop spans 15 amino acids. The V gene end was trimmed by 3 bases and the J gene end by 4 bases; junction bases not matched to a gene: 7. Per germline, CDR1 KGHSH and CDR2 LQKENI. The CDR3 nucleotides are TGTGCCAGCTCACCTCAGGGGGCCTTATCCTATGGCTACACCTTC. Protein sequence: CASSPQGALSYGYTF. Together with reference TRBV18 and TRBJ1-2, the CDR3 gives the full variable domain: NAGVMQNPRHLVRRRGQEARLRCSPMKGHSHVYWYRQLPEEGLKFMVYLQKENIIDESGMPKERFSAEFPKEGPSILRIQQVVRGDSAAYFCASSPQGALSYGYTFGSGTRLTVV.

The chain joins TRBV5-6 to TRBJ2-1, with a possible D match to TRBD1 (6 bases). V lost 1 base and J 7 bases, leaving 9 bases between the germline ends. This CDR3 spans 13 amino acids. Looked up from germline, CDR1 is SGHDT and CDR2 is YYEEEE. CDR3 nucleotides: TGTGCCAGCAGCTTGACAGGGTATAATGAGCAGTTCTTC. Translating gives CASSLTGYNEQFF.

The rearrangement joins TRBV15 to TRBJ2-5; 9 nucleotides line up with TRBD2. CDR3 length equals 16 residues. Germline CDR1 LNHNV, CDR2 YYDKDF (reference sequence). With 3 bases clipped from V and 9 bases from J, the junction kept 14 bases outside the gene matches. CDR3 sequence: CATSRLAGEQRGPQYF. CDR3 sequence (DNA): TGTGCCACCAGCAGGTTAGCGGGAGAACAAAGGGGTCCCCAGTACTTC.

CDR3 DNA: TGTGCCAGCAGCTTGACCGAACGGGGACAGAATTTTAAAGAGACCCAGTACTTC. Protein: CASSLTERGQNFKETQYF. The chain combines TRBV5-8 with TRBJ2-5; 7 bases line up with TRBD1. The CDR3 is made up of 18 amino acids. The germline CDR1 and CDR2 sequences are SGHTS and YDEGEE. V was pared by 1 base and J by 3 bases, with 15 bases of the junction left unmatched.

The V call is TRBV10-3, the J call TRBJ2-5, with D perhaps matching TRBD2 (6 bases). Germline V gene lookup returns CDR1 ENHRY and CDR2 SYGVKD. This CDR3 has 16 residues. Trimming pared 0 bases from V and 1 base from J, leaving 12 bases between. CDR3 sequence: CAISESAASAQETQYF. Here the CDR3 DNA reads TGTGCCATCAGTGAGTCGGCGGCTAGCGCCCAAGAGACCCAGTACTTC.

The chain links TRBV11-3 to TRBJ1-3; D gene uncertain. Germline values: CDR1 SGHNT, CDR2 YENEEA. The CDR3 length is 13 residues. The V end was cut by 5 bases, the J end by 4 bases, with 9 bases between. The chain's CDR3 is CASSQNSGNTIYF. The DNA for the CDR3 is TGTGCCAGCAGCCAAAACTCCGGAAACACCATATATTTT.

This rearrangement joins TRBV11-2 to TRBJ1-4; TRBD1 aligns across 7 bases. This CDR3 spans 15 amino acids. Germline V lookup: CDR1 SGHAT, CDR2 FQNNGV. With V trimmed by 5 bases and J by 5 bases, 8 bases remained unmatched. Here the CDR3 reads CASSPLGQPNEKLFF. CDR3 in DNA: TGTGCCAGCAGCCCACTGGGACAGCCGAATGAAAAACTGTTTTTT.

The rearrangement links TRBV28 to TRBJ1-2; 8 bases are shared with TRBD1. The germline gives CDR1 MDHEN, CDR2 SYDVKM. V lost 3 bases, J lost 4 bases, and 4 bases stayed unmatched. The CDR3 length is 14 residues. Written as DNA, the CDR3 is TGTGCCAGCAGTTTTGGGACAGGTCCCTATGGCTACACCTTC. Translated: CASSFGTGPYGYTF.

The J gene is TRBJ1-5, the V gene TRBV4-2; possible D gene TRBD1, 6 bases. Trimming took off 0 bases at V and 6 bases at J, with 15 bases between the two ends. The CDR3 covers 16 residues. The germline CDR1 and CDR2 sequences are LGHNA and YNFKEQ. This CDR3 is CASSQEEGRGTQPQHF. The CDR3 DNA reads TGTGCCAGCAGCCAAGAAGAGGGCAGGGGAACTCAGCCCCAGCATTTT.

The DNA for the CDR3 is TGTGCCAGCAGCCAAGGATCCGGGACGGTGAGAAACTCACCCCTCCACTTT. Translated: CASSQGSGTVRNSPLHF. The rearrangement joins TRBV3-1 (or the pseudogene TRBV3-2) to TRBJ1-6, with D maybe TRBD1 (5 bases). Germline V CDR1 and CDR2: LGHDT, YNNKEL (reference sequence). This CDR3 has 17 residues. V was cut by 1 base and J by 10 bases, with 20 bases left in between.

The chain joins TRBV10-3 to TRBJ2-7; TRBD2 is a possible D gene (5 bases). Trimming removed 5 bases at V and 1 base at J, with 9 bases between. This CDR3 spans 13 amino acids. Germline loops: CDR1 ENHRY, CDR2 SYGVKD. For the CDR3, the DNA is TGTGCCATCAGTCACCGGGATTCCTACGAGCAGTACTTC. Translated: CAISHRDSYEQYF.

The chain combines TRBV28 with TRBJ1-2, with D possibly matching TRBD1 (6 bases). This CDR3 has 15 amino acids. The germline V and J ends were trimmed by 5 bases and 0 bases, with 13 bases remaining between them. Germline CDR1 and CDR2: MDHEN and SYDVKM. The CDR3 coding sequence is TGTGCCAGCAGTGAGACAGGCGGGGCTAACTATGGCTACACCTTC. It translates to CASSETGGANYGYTF.

This chain uses TRBV27 with TRBJ1-2; no clear D gene. The germline gives CDR1 MNHEY, CDR2 SMNVEV (reference sequence). V lost 4 bases and J 3 bases, leaving 15 bases between the germline ends. The CDR3 runs 15 residues. In nucleotides, the CDR3 is TGTGCCAGCAGTTCGATGGGCCAAGCGTACTATGGCTACACCTTC. Translated: CASSSMGQAYYGYTF.

The CDR3 region has the DNA TGTGCCAGCAGTCCCGGGACAGGGCCTGGAAACACCATATATTTT. Translated, it gives CASSPGTGPGNTIYF. The chain is built from TRBV5-4 and TRBJ1-3; 9 nucleotides align to TRBD1. The CDR3 runs 15 residues. Germline V gene sequence: CDR1 SGHNT, CDR2 YYREEE (reference sequence). J gave up 2 bases and V 5 bases, and 5 bases lay outside the gene matches.

The chain is built from TRBV2 and TRBJ2-2; TRBD2 matches at 12 bases. The CDR3 contains 18 residues. V shed 0 bases and J 8 bases; nucleotides not matched to a gene: 10. Germline lookup yields CDR1 SNHLY and CDR2 FYNNEI. The CDR3 here is CASSEALRTSGAWGELFF. For the CDR3, the DNA is TGTGCCAGCAGTGAAGCGCTTAGGACTAGCGGGGCCTGGGGGGAGCTGTTTTTT.

The genes are TRBV15 and TRBJ2-5; no clear D gene. The V gene lost 0 bases and the J gene lost 4 bases, with 9 bases spanning the gap. The CDR3 extends over 14 amino acids. The germline gives CDR1 LNHNV, CDR2 YYDKDF (reference sequence). The CDR3 nucleotides are TGTGCCACCAGCAGAGAAGGTCTAGGAGAGACCCAGTACTTC. Amino acid sequence: CATSREGLGETQYF.